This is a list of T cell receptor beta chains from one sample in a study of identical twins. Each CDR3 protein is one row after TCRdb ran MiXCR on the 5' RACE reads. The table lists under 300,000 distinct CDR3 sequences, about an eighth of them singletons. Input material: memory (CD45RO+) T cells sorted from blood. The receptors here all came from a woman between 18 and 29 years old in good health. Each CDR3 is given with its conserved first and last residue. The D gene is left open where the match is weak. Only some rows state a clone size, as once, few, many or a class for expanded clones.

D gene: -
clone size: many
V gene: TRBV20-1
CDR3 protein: CSVGQGYTEAFF

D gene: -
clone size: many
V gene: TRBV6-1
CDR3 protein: CASSSLSGGRSYEQYF

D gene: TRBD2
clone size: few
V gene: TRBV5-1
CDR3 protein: CASSFQLREGPGELFF

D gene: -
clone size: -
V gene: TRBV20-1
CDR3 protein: CSARDTYEQYF

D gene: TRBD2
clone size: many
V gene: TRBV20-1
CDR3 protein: CSARAGDGTDTQYF

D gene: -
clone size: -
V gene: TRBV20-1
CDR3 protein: CSANSRGDTQYF

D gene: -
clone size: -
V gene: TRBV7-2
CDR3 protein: CASDSSGANVLTF

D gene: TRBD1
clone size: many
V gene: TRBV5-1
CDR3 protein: CASSPTGSNYGYTF

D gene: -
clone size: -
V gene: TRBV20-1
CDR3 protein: CSAGRDEKLFF

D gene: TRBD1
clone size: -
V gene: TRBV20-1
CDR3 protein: CSAKDRVAGNTIYF

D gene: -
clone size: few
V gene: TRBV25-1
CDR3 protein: CASSDRITPNTEAFF

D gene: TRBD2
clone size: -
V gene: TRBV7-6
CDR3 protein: CASSSIAGRDTQYF

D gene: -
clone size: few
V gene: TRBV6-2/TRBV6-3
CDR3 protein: CASSPEVVQGYFASGANVLTF

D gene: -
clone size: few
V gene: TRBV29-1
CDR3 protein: CSVVGGSYGYTF